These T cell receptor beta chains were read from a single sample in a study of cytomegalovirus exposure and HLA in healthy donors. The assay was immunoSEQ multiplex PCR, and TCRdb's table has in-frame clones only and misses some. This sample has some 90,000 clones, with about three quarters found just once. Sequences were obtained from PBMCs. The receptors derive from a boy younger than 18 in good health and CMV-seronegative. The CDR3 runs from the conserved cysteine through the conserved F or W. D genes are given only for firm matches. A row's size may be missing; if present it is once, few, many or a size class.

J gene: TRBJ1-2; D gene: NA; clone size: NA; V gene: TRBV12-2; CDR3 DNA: TGTGCAAGTCGCTTCCCCCGGACAGGCACCCGTGGGACCTTC; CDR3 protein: CASRFPRTGTRGTF
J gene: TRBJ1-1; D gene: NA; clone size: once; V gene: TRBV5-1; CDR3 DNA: TGCGCCAGCAGCCCAATCGACAATTGGTTGGCTGAAGCTTTCTTT; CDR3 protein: CASSPIDNWLAEAFF
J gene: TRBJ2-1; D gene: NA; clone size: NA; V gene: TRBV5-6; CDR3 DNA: TGTGCCAGCACCCGATACGGGAGTACGAATGAGCAGTTCTTC; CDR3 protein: CASTRYGSTNEQFF
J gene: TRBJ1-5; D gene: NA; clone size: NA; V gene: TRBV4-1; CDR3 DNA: TGCGCCAGCAGCCAAGATTCGGCGGGGTACAATCAGCCCCAGCATTTT; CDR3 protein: CASSQDSAGYNQPQHF
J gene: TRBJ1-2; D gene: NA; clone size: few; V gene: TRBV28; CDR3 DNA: TGTGCCAGCAGTTTAGGTCAGTTCTATGGCTACACCTTC; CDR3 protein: CASSLGQFYGYTF
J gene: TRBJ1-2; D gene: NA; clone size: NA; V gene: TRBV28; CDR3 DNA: TGTGCCAGCAGTTTTAGGGGGGGGCGCGATCATGGCTACACCTTC; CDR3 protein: CASSFRGGRDHGYTF
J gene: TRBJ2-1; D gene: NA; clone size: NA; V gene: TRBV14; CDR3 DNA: TGTGCCAGCAGCCATACTAGCTCCTACAATGAGCAGTTCTTC; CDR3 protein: CASSHTSSYNEQFF
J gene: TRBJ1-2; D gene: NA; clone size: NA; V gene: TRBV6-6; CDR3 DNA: TGTGCCAGCACCGAGACTCCGGTGCCGGGGGGCTACACCTTC; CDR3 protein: CASTETPVPGGYTF
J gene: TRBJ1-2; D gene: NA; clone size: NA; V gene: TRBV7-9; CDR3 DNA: TGTGCCAGCAGCCCTCAACAGGAAAGGAGTTATGGCTACACCTTC; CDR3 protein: CASSPQQERSYGYTF
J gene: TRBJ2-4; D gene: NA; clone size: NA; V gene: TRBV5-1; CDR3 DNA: TGCGCCAGCAGCTTGGAAAGCCAAAACATTCAGTACTTC; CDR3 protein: CASSLESQNIQYF
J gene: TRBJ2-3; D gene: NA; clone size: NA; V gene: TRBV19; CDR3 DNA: TGTGCCAGTAGTATCCCCCAAGATACGCAGTATTTT; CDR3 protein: CASSIPQDTQYF
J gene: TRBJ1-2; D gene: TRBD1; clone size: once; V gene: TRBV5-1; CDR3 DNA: TGCGCCAGCAGCGCCTGGACAGGGTACTATGGCTACACCTTC; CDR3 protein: CASSAWTGYYGYTF
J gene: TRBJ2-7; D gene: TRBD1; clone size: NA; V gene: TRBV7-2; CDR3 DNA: TGTGCCAGCAGCCGGGACAGGGGATACGAGCAGTACTTC; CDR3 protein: CASSRDRGYEQYF
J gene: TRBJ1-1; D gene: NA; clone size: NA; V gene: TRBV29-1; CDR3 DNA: TGCAGCGAAACCCGGCCGGGACACGAGAACACTGAAGCTTTCTTT; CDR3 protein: CSETRPGHENTEAFF
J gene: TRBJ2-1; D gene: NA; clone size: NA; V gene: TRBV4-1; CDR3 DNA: TGCGCCAGCAGCCAAGTTCAGCGGGCCGACAATGAGCAGTTCTTC; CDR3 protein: CASSQVQRADNEQFF
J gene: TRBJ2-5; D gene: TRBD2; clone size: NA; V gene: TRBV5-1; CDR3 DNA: TGCGCCAGCAGCTTGCTAGCGGGGGAGACCCAGTACTTC; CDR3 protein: CASSLLAGETQYF
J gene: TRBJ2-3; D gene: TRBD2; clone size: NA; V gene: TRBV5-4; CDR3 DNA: TGTGCCAGCAGCTCAACCCGGCGCGGGAGCTCAGATACGCAGTATTTT; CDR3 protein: CASSSTRRGSSDTQYF
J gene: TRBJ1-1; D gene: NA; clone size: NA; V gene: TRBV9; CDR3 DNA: TGTGCCAGCAGTTCCGGTCCGAACACTGAAGCTTTCTTT; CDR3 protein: CASSSGPNTEAFF
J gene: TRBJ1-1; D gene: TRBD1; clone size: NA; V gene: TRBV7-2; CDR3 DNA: TGTGCCAGCAGCCTGGACAGGATGAACACTGAAGCTTTCTTT; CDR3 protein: CASSLDRMNTEAFF
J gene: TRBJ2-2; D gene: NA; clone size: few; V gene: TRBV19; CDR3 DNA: TGTGCCAGTAGCGGGAGTGCGGGCACCGGGGAGCTGTTTTTT; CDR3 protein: CASSGSAGTGELFF
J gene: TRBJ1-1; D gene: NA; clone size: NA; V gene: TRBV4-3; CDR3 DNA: TGCGCCAGCAGCCAAGCCTCGGTCGGGACTGAAGCTTTCTTT; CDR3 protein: CASSQASVGTEAFF
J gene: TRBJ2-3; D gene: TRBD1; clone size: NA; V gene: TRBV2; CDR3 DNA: TGTGCCAGCAGTGAAGATGCACCGGGACAGGGAATTTTCACAGATACGCAGTATTTT; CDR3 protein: CASSEDAPGQGIFTDTQYF
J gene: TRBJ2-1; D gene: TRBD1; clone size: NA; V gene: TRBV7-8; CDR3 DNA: TGTGCCAGCAGCTTACCAAGGGACAGGGTCTTCGACGAGGAGCAGTTCTTC; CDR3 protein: CASSLPRDRVFDEEQFF
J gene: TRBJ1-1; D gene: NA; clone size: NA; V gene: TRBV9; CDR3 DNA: TGTGCCAGCAGCCCTCCCACGCTCGGGACTGAAGCTTTCTTT; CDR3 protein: CASSPPTLGTEAFF
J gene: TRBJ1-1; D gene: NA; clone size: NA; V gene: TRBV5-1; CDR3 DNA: TGCGCCAGCAGCTTGGCCAGGGATAACACTGAAGCTTTCTTT; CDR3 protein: CASSLARDNTEAFF
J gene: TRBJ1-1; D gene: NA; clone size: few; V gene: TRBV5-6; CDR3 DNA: TGTGCCAGCAGCCGGGGAGAGGGGGCTGAAGCTTTCTTT; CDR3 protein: CASSRGEGAEAFF
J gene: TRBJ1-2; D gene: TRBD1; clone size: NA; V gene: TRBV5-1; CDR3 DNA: TGCGCCAGCAGCTTGGACCTCAGGGGGCTGATGGGCTATGGCTACACCTTC; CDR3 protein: CASSLDLRGLMGYGYTF
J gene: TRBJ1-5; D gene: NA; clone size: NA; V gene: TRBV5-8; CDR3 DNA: TGTGCCAGCAGCCCCGGGGCAGGGGATCAGCCCCAGCATTTT; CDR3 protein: CASSPGAGDQPQHF
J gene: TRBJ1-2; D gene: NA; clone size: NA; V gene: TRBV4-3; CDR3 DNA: TGCGCCAGCAGCTCAGCCGCGGGAGCTAACTATGGCTACACCTTC; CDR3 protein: CASSSAAGANYGYTF
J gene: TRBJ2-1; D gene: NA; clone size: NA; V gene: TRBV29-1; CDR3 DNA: TGCAGCGTTGAAACTAGGTCCTACAATGAGCAGTTCTTC; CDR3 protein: CSVETRSYNEQFF
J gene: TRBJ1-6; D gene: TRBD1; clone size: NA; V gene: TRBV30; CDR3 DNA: TGTGCCTGGAGTGTACAGACAGGGTTGTCACCCCTCCACTTT; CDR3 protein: CAWSVQTGLSPLHF
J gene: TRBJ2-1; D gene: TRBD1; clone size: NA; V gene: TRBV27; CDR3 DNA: TGTGCCAGCAGTCACAGGGGAAGCTACAATGAGCAGTTCTTC; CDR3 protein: CASSHRGSYNEQFF
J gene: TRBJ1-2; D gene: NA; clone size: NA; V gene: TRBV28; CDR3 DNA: TGTGCCACCGACCACAGGAACTATGGCTACACCTTC; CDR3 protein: CATDHRNYGYTF
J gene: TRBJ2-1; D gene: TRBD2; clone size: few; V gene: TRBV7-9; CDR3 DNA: TGTGCCAGCAGCTCCGCGGGGGGGAAAAGCTCCTACAATGAGCAGTTCTTC; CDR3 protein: CASSSAGGKSSYNEQFF
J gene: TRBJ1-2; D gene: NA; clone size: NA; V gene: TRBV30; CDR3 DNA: TGTGCCTGGTTCCCCGGGGGAATTAACTATGGCTACACCTTC; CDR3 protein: CAWFPGGINYGYTF
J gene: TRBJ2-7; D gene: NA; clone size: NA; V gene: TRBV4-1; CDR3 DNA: TGCGCCAGCAGCCAAGATGCGACAGCATACTACGAGCAGTACTTC; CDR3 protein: CASSQDATAYYEQYF
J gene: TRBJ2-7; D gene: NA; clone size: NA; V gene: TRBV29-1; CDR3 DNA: TGCAGCGTTGGAGACCACTACGAGCAGTACTTC; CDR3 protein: CSVGDHYEQYF
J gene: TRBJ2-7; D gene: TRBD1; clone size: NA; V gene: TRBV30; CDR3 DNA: TGTGCCTGGAGACGGACAGGGGTCTCGGAGCAGTACTTC; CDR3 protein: CAWRRTGVSEQYF
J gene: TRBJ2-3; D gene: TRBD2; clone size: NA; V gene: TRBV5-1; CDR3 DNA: TGCGCCAGCAGCAACCGTCCCGCGGGGGAGGAAAATACGCAGTATTTT; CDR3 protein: CASSNRPAGEENTQYF
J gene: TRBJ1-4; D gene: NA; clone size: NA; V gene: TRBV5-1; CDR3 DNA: TGCGCCAGCAGAATGGAGGGGACTAATGAAAAACTGTTTTTT; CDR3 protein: CASRMEGTNEKLFF
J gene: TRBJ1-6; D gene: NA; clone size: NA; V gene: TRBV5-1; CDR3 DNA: TGCGCCAGCAGCGCCGCCGAGGGCGGGGGTTCACCCCTCCACTTT; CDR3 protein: CASSAAEGGGSPLHF
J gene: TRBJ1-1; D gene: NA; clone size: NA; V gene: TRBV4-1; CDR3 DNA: TGCGCCAGCAGCCTCGGGAGGGAAACTGAAGCTTTCTTT; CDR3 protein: CASSLGRETEAFF
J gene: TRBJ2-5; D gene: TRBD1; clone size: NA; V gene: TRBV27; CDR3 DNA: TGTGCCAGCAGCCTCTGGACAGGGGAAGAGACCCAGTACTTC; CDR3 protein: CASSLWTGEETQYF
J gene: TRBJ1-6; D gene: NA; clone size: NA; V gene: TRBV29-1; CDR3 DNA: NA; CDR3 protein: CSPNYRCNSPLHF
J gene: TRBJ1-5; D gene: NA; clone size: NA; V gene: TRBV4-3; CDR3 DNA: TGCGCCAGCAGCTACACAGTAGACGCCCGAAATCAGCCCCAGCATTTT; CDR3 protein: CASSYTVDARNQPQHF